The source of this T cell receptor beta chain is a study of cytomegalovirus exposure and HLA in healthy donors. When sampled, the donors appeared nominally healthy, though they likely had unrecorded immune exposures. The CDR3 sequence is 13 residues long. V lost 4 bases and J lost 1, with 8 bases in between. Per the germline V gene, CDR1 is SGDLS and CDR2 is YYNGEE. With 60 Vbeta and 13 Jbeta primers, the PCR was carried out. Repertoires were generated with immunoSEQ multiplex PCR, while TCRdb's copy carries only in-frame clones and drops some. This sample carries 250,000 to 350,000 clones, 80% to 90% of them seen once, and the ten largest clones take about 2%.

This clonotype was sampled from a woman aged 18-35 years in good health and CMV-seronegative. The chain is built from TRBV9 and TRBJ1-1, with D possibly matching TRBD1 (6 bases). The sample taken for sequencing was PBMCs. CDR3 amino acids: CASSIQGNTEAFF. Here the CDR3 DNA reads TGTGCCAGCAGCATACAGGGGAACACTGAAGCTTTCTTT. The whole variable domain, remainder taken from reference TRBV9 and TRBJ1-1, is DSGVTQTPKHLITATGQRVTLRCSPRSGDLSVYWYQQSLDQGLQFLIQYYNGEERAKGNILERFSAQQFPDLHSELNLSSLELGDSALYFCASSIQGNTEAFFGQGTRLTVV.